The clone carrying this T cell receptor beta chain was detected once. Trimming removed 4 bases from V and 3 bases from J, with 19 bases in between. The CDR3 runs 16 residues. Germline CDR1 reads WNHNN; CDR2 reads SYGVQD (reference sequence). With 60 Vbeta and 13 Jbeta primers, the PCR was carried out. TCRdb's copy holds only in-frame clones and misses some; the assay was immunoSEQ multiplex PCR. The sample includes approximately 190,000 clones, 80% to 90% of them seen just once. The donors, nominally healthy at sampling, likely had unrecorded immune exposures. This entry belongs to a study of cytomegalovirus exposure and HLA in healthy donors.

The clonotype comes from a young man in good health and CMV-seronegative. This chain joins TRBV10-1 and TRBJ2-7; D is possibly TRBD2 (6 bases). The sample consisted of PBMCs. The CDR3 coding sequence is TGCGCCAGCAGTGCGGAACCGGGACTCCATAACTACGAGCAGTACTTC. Its translation is CASSAEPGLHNYEQYF.